The 32 T cell receptor beta chains below come from one sample, sequenced in a study of blood T cell repertoires in COVID-19. Generated by immunoSEQ multiplex PCR, the TCRdb table keeps only in-frame clones and is missing some. The table includes 150,000 to 200,000 clones, approximately 82% detected once. Material for sequencing was peripheral blood. All receptors derive from a woman of 80 years or more with acute or convalescent COVID-19.

The chain has TRBV6-5 and TRBJ1-5; D not certain. The CDR3 is 15 amino acids. The ends were cut back, 6 bases at V and 1 base at J, with 13 bases in the middle. Germline V lookup: CDR1 MNHEY, CDR2 SVGAGI. CDR3 loop: CASRAIWPSNQPQHF. CDR3 in DNA: TGTGCCAGCAGGGCAATTTGGCCAAGCAATCAGCCCCAGCATTTT.

The chain uses TRBV5-1 and TRBJ2-5, with 7 positions matching TRBD2. Germline V gene lookup returns CDR1 SGHRS and CDR2 YFSETQ. The V and J ends lost 0 bases and 4 bases, in that order; junction bases with no gene match: 12. This CDR3 is built from 17 residues. CDR3 sequence: CASSLAWGGTARETQYF. The CDR3, as DNA: TGCGCCAGCAGCTTGGCATGGGGGGGGACTGCTCGAGAGACCCAGTACTTC.

V gene TRBV5-1 combines with J gene TRBJ2-5, with a tentative D call TRBD1 (6 bases). The CDR3 is 13 amino acids. The germline V gene encodes CDR1 SGHRS and CDR2 YFSETQ. Trimming took 2 bases from V and 3 from J, leaving 8 bases between them. Here the CDR3 reads CASSLPGEETQYF. CDR3 in DNA: TGCGCCAGCAGCTTACCAGGGGAAGAGACCCAGTACTTC.

The chain employs TRBV4-2 and TRBJ1-4; D not certain. Trimming removed 8 bases at V and 7 bases at J, with 20 bases between. The CDR3 sequence is 15 residues long. Per the germline V gene, CDR1 is LGHNA and CDR2 is YNFKEQ. DNA for the CDR3: TGTGCCAGCGGATCCCGTGCGGCGGGGAGTGAAAAACTGTTTTTT. It specifies CASGSRAAGSEKLFF.

A few counts support this clone. The chain recombines TRBV6-2 or TRBV6-3 with TRBJ1-5; 8 bases map to TRBD1. Per germline, CDR1 MNHEY and CDR2 SVGEGT. V shed 6 bases, J shed 9 bases, and the junction held 10 bases outside the gene matches. This CDR3 is built from 14 residues. CDR3 DNA sequence: TGTGCCAGCAGCTTCGGACAGGGTCGTTGGCCCCAGCATTTT. Translation gives CASSFGQGRWPQHF.

The chain carries TRBV5-6 and TRBJ2-5; 8 bases are shared with TRBD1. With 0 bases clipped from V and 4 bases from J, the junction kept 5 bases outside the gene matches. The CDR3 runs to 15 residues. Germline loops: CDR1 SGHDT, CDR2 YYEEEE. The CDR3 is CASSLDRTGRETQYF. CDR3 coding DNA: TGTGCCAGCAGCTTGGATCGGACAGGGCGAGAGACCCAGTACTTC.

This clone was observed a single time. The rearrangement uses TRBV27 and TRBJ2-1; 9 nucleotides agree with TRBD2. Trimming at V came to 0 bases and at J to 4 bases, leaving 10 bases not matched to a gene. Per germline, CDR1 MNHEY and CDR2 SMNVEV (reference sequence). The CDR3 is 18 residues long. The CDR3 DNA sequence: TGTGCCAGCAGTTTATCGTTTGGGAGACTAGCGGCATACAATGAGCAGTTCTTC. Translating gives CASSLSFGRLAAYNEQFF.

The chain has TRBV12-3 or TRBV12-4 and TRBJ2-2; 7 bases map to TRBD2. V lost 8 bases to trimming and J lost 7 bases; unmatched junction nucleotides: 7. The CDR3 consists of 13 residues. The DNA of the CDR3 is TGTGCCAGCTGGGGGGGAGGGTTCGGGGAGCTGTTTTTT. Its translation: CASWGGGFGELFF.

The rearrangement links TRBV19 to TRBJ2-1, with D unresolved. The V gene lost 5 bases and the J gene lost 7 bases, with 24 bases spanning the gap. The CDR3 covers 17 residues. The germline V gene encodes CDR1 LNHDA and CDR2 SQIVND (reference sequence). The CDR3 sequence: CASSLDRGRFVKNEQFF. CDR3 sequence (DNA): TGTGCCAGTAGTCTTGATCGTGGCCGCTTCGTGAAAAATGAGCAGTTCTTC.

J is TRBJ1-5 and V is TRBV6-2 or TRBV6-3, with 8 bases aligning to TRBD1. This CDR3 is built from 17 residues. Looked up from germline, CDR1 is MNHEY and CDR2 is SVGEGT. The V gene end was trimmed by 0 bases and the J gene end by 2 bases; junction bases not matched to a gene: 6. The CDR3 bases are TGTGCCAGCAGTTACTCCACCCAGGGGGCTGGCAATCAGCCCCAGCATTTT. Encoded protein: CASSYSTQGAGNQPQHF.

V usage is TRBV12-5 and J usage is TRBJ2-1; 10 bases align to TRBD2. This CDR3 comprises 15 residues. The germline CDR1 and CDR2 sequences are LGHNT and FRNRAP. Trimming removed 5 bases from V and 4 bases from J; junction bases left unmatched: 5. The CDR3 reads CASGQPSGSYNEQFF. The CDR3, as DNA: TGTGCTAGTGGTCAGCCTAGCGGGAGTTACAATGAGCAGTTCTTC. Filled out from reference TRBV12-5 and TRBJ2-1, the complete variable domain reads DARVTQTPRHKVTEMGQEVTMRCQPILGHNTVFWYRQTMMQGLELLAYFRNRAPLDDSGMPKDRFSAEMPDATLATLKIQPSEPRDSAVYFCASGQPSGSYNEQFFGPGTRLTVL.

Here the CDR3 DNA reads TGTGCCTGGAGTCCCATCCAAAGGGGTTTGCAGGGCTACACCTTC. It is translated as CAWSPIQRGLQGYTF. The chain recombines TRBV30 with TRBJ1-2, with D tentatively TRBD1 (5 bases). V lost 2 bases, J lost 8 bases, and 21 bases lay in between. Germline values: CDR1 GTSNPN, CDR2 SVGIG (reference sequence). The CDR3 runs to 15 residues.

The chain links TRBV7-9 to TRBJ1-5; TRBD1 aligns across 10 bases. CDR1 and CDR2 from the germline V gene are SEHNR and FQNEAQ (reference sequence). V was pared by 1 base and J by 2 bases, with 2 bases of the junction left unmatched. The CDR3 is 16 amino acids. Here the CDR3 reads CASSLGDRGRNQPQHF. As DNA, the CDR3 is TGTGCCAGCAGCTTAGGGGACAGGGGCCGCAATCAGCCCCAGCATTTT.

The chain links TRBV5-5 to TRBJ1-3; D perhaps matches TRBD1 (6 bases). CDR1 is SGHKS and CDR2 is YYEKEE in the germline V gene (reference sequence). V was clipped by 3 bases and J by 6 bases, with 10 bases between them. The CDR3 is made up of 13 amino acids. CDR3 residues: CASSYSGANTIYF. In nucleotides, the CDR3 is TGTGCCAGCAGCTACTCAGGGGCAAACACCATATATTTT.

This chain links TRBV10-2 with TRBJ1-1, with a possible D match to TRBD1 (5 bases). The V and J ends lost 9 bases and 1 base respectively, with 12 bases between them. The CDR3 has 13 residues. Germline assignment: CDR1 WSHSY and CDR2 SAAADI. This CDR3 reads CARAETANTEAFF. The DNA of the CDR3 is TGCGCCAGGGCGGAGACAGCGAACACTGAAGCTTTCTTT.

The rearrangement links TRBV5-8 to TRBJ2-7, with D perhaps matching TRBD2 (6 bases). V lost 3 bases and J lost 2, with 18 bases in between. Germline-derived CDR1 and CDR2 are SGHTS and YDEGEE. This CDR3 is built from 16 residues. The CDR3 sequence is CASSSRNRLGTYEQYF. As DNA, the CDR3 is TGTGCCAGCAGCTCCCGAAATAGACTAGGGACCTACGAGCAGTACTTC.

In its sample, this clone was seen many times. In nucleotides, the CDR3 is TGTGCCAGCAGAACAGCGGGGGGCGCAACGGGTGGCTACACCTTC. The encoded protein is CASRTAGGATGGYTF. The rearrangement links TRBV27 to TRBJ1-2; tentatively, D is TRBD1 (6 bases). Germline CDR1 and CDR2: MNHEY and SMNVEV (reference sequence). The CDR3 runs 15 residues. The ends were cut back, 6 bases at V and 7 bases at J, with 21 bases in the middle.

The chain is built from TRBV5-4 and TRBJ2-1; TRBD2 aligns across 12 bases. The CDR3 spans 18 residues. The germline V gene has CDR1 SGHNT and CDR2 YYREEE (reference sequence). V lost 0 bases, J lost 1 base, and 5 bases stayed unmatched. The CDR3 bases are TGTGCCAGCAGCTTGGAGGGACTAGCGGGTCCTTCCTACAATGAGCAGTTCTTC. This sequence encodes CASSLEGLAGPSYNEQFF.

The J gene is TRBJ1-1, the V gene TRBV29-1; tentatively, D is TRBD1 (6 bases). The CDR3 has 14 amino acids. Per the germline V gene, CDR1 is SQVTM and CDR2 is ANQGSEA. V shed 6 bases and J shed 2 bases, with 16 bases lying between them. The CDR3 DNA reads as TGCAGCGTACGAACCGGGACATTTAACACTGAAGCTTTCTTT. Residues: CSVRTGTFNTEAFF.

This clone was detected only a few times. The chain combines TRBV30 with TRBJ1-6; 7 bases agree with TRBD1. V was clipped by 5 bases and J by 4 bases; unmatched bases: 11. Germline V gives CDR1 GTSNPN, CDR2 SVGIG (reference sequence). The CDR3 runs 16 residues. CDR3 sequence reads: CAWVPGDRVYNSPLHF. CDR3 nucleotides: TGTGCCTGGGTCCCCGGTGACAGGGTTTATAATTCACCCCTCCACTTT.

This chain uses TRBV6-2 or TRBV6-3 with TRBJ1-2; unclear D gene. The CDR3 runs 14 residues. Germline V gene data show CDR1 as MNHEY and CDR2 as SVGEGT. Trimming took 0 bases from V and 1 from J, leaving 6 bases between them. As DNA, the CDR3 is TGTGCCAGCAGTTACTCCAGCGTTAACTATGGCTACACCTTC. The encoded protein is CASSYSSVNYGYTF.

V and J are TRBV18 and TRBJ2-2, with D possibly TRBD2 on 5 matching bases. V was pared by 2 bases and J by 6 bases, with 13 bases between. This CDR3 spans 15 amino acids. Germline V gene data show CDR1 as KGHSH and CDR2 as LQKENI. CDR3 in DNA: TGTGCCAGCTCACCAGAGCGGCAAGACGCCGGGGAGCTGTTTTTT. Translating it yields CASSPERQDAGELFF.

This sequence joins TRBV2 and TRBJ2-1; TRBD1 matches 7 bases. The CDR3 has 15 residues. Trimming took 7 bases from V and 7 from J; bases not matched to a gene: 13. Germline-derived CDR1 and CDR2 are SNHLY and FYNNEI. This CDR3 reads CASTWDSQRGNEQFF. The CDR3 DNA is TGTGCCAGCACTTGGGACAGCCAGAGGGGTAATGAGCAGTTCTTC. The complete variable domain, with remaining parts taken from reference TRBV2 and TRBJ2-1, reads EPEVTQTPSHQVTQMGQEVILRCVPISNHLYFYWYRQILGQKVEFLVSFYNNEISEKSEIFDDQFSVERPDGSNFTLKIRSTKLEDSAMYFCASTWDSQRGNEQFFGPGTRLTVL.

This clone was observed a few times. Additional DNA sequences in this sample encode the identical CDR3. The rearrangement uses TRBV7-9 and TRBJ2-1, with 11 positions matching TRBD2. This CDR3 contains 15 residues. Germline lookup yields CDR1 SEHNR and CDR2 FQNEAQ (reference sequence). Trimming took 5 bases from V and 4 from J; bases not matched to a gene: 4. Here the CDR3 DNA reads TGTGCCAGCAGCCGGGGACTAGCGGATTACAATGAGCAGTTCTTC. Translated: CASSRGLADYNEQFF.

This chain joins TRBV5-4 and TRBJ2-5; D call uncertain. Germline V lookup: CDR1 SGHNT, CDR2 YYREEE (reference sequence). Trimming pared 0 bases from V and 7 bases from J, leaving 16 bases between. The CDR3 totals 15 residues. The CDR3 coding sequence is TGTGCCAGCAGCTTGGACCCTAGAAGTCCCGCGACCCAGTACTTC. It encodes CASSLDPRSPATQYF.

There are a few counts of this clone. The CDR3 protein is CASSGGQSNTGELFF. The CDR3 nucleotides are TGTGCCAGCAGCGGTGGACAGTCGAACACCGGGGAGCTGTTTTTT. The gene calls are TRBV9 and TRBJ2-2, with D possibly TRBD1 on 6 matching bases. Trimming took 3 bases from V and 0 from J, leaving 9 bases between them. In germline, CDR1 is SGDLS, CDR2 YYNGEE. This CDR3 is built from 15 residues.

The J gene is TRBJ1-1, the V gene TRBV5-4; D unresolved. Trimming cost V 2 bases and J 6 bases, with 14 bases left between them. Germline-derived CDR1 and CDR2 are SGHNT and YYREEE (reference sequence). This CDR3 is built from 14 residues. CDR3 in DNA: TGTGCCAGCAGCTTCAGAGGTCTTGTCGCTGAAGCTTTCTTT. Translation gives CASSFRGLVAEAFF. The variable domain in full, completed from reference TRBV5-4 and TRBJ1-1, reads ETGVTQSPTHLIKTRGQQVTLRCSSQSGHNTVSWYQQALGQGPQFIFQYYREEENGRGNFPPRFSGLQFPNYSSELNVNALELDDSALYLCASSFRGLVAEAFFGQGTRLTVV.

V usage is TRBV29-1 and J usage is TRBJ1-2, with D tentatively TRBD1 (5 bases). The CDR3 is 13 residues long. In germline, CDR1 is SQVTM, CDR2 ANQGSEA. The ends were cut back, 4 bases at V and 4 bases at J, with 13 bases in the middle. The CDR3 is CSVAVDSTYGYTF. The DNA for the CDR3 is TGCAGCGTTGCCGTTGACAGCACCTATGGCTACACCTTC.

This clone has only one observation. The gene calls are TRBV9 and TRBJ2-1; TRBD2 aligns across 8 bases. Per germline, CDR1 SGDLS and CDR2 YYNGEE. The trim removed 3 bases at V and 8 bases at J, leaving 16 bases unmatched. The CDR3 has 17 amino acids. The CDR3 nucleotides read TGTGCCAGCAGCGCCGCACCGGGGGGGGCGCGGAGGGATGAGCAGTTCTTC. Encoded protein: CASSAAPGGARRDEQFF.

CDR3 in DNA: TGTGCCAGCAGTCTCCTCCGACTCGGTGAGCAGTTCTTC. It yields the protein CASSLLRLGEQFF. The genes are TRBV6-2 or TRBV6-3 and TRBJ2-1; no definite D call. The length of the CDR3 is 13 residues. In germline, CDR1 is MNHEY, CDR2 SVGEGT. V was cut by 5 bases and J by 9 bases, with 14 bases left in between.

The chain has TRBV6-5 and TRBJ2-5, with TRBD1 matching over 7 bases. CDR3 size: 14 residues. CDR1 and CDR2 from the germline V gene are MNHEY and SVGAGI. V lost 3 bases, J lost 4 bases, and 5 bases stayed unmatched. The CDR3 reads CASSYYRGVETQYF. DNA for the CDR3: TGTGCCAGCAGTTATTACAGGGGTGTAGAGACCCAGTACTTC.

CDR3 coding DNA: TGTGCCAGCTCACCACCGGCAGGGAGGAACTATGGCTACACCTTC. The encoded protein is CASSPPAGRNYGYTF. The chain uses TRBV18 and TRBJ1-2; D is perhaps TRBD1 (5 bases). The CDR3 runs to 15 residues. Germline V lookup: CDR1 KGHSH, CDR2 LQKENI. Trimming pared 0 bases from V and 2 bases from J, leaving 10 bases between.